This TCR beta chain is from a study of blood T cell repertoires in COVID-19. As concerns this clone: At one end, the junction sequence differs from germline, possibly due to a read error.

The assay was immunoSEQ multiplex PCR, and TCRdb's table has in-frame clones only and misses some. The repertoire includes under 200,000 clones, around 84% of them detected once, and 13% to 15% sits in the top ten. The sample consisted of peripheral blood. This receptor was taken from a woman aged 70-85 years with COVID-19, enrolled during active disease.

Here the CDR3 reads CASSHYSNSGNTIYF. CDR3 DNA sequence: TGTGCCAGCAGCCATTACAGTAACTCTGGGAACACCATATATTTT. The V and J genes are TRBV9 and TRBJ1-3; D call uncertain. The CDR3 length is 15 residues. The germline V gene encodes CDR1 SGDLS and CDR2 YYNGEE.